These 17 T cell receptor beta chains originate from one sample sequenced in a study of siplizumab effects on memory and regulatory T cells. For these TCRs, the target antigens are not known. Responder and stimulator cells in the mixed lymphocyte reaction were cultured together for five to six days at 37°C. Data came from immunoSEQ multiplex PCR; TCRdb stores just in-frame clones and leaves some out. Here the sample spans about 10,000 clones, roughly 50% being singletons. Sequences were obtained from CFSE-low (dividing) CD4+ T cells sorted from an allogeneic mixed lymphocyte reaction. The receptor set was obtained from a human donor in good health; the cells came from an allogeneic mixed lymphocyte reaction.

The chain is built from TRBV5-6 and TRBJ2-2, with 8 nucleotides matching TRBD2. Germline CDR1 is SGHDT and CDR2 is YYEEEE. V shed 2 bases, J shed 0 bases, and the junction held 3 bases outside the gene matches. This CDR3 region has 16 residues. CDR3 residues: CASSFLGGANTGELFF. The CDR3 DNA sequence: TGTGCCAGCAGCTTTCTCGGGGGGGCGAACACCGGGGAGCTGTTTTTT.

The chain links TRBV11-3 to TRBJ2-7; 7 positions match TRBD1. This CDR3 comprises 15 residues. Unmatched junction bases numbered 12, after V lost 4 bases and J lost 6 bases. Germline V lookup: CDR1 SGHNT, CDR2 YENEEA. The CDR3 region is CASSSSTGITGEQYF. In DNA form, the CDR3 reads TGTGCCAGCAGCTCCTCGACAGGGATAACAGGCGAGCAGTACTTC.

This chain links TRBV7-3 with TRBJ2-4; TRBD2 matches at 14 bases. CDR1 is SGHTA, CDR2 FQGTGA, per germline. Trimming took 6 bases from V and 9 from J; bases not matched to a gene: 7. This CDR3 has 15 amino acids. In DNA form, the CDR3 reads TGTGCCAGCAGTGGGACTAGCGGGGGTACGGGCATTCAGTACTTC. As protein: CASSGTSGGTGIQYF.

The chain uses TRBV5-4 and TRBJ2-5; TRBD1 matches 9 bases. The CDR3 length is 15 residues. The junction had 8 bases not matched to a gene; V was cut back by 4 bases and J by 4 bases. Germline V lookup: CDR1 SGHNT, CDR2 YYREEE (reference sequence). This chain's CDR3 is CASSTGGGTGETQYF. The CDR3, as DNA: TGTGCCAGCAGCACAGGGGGCGGGACGGGAGAGACCCAGTACTTC. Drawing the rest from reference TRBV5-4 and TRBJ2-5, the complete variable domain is ETGVTQSPTHLIKTRGQQVTLRCSSQSGHNTVSWYQQALGQGPQFIFQYYREEENGRGNFPPRFSGLQFPNYSSELNVNALELDDSALYLCASSTGGGTGETQYFGPGTRLLVL.

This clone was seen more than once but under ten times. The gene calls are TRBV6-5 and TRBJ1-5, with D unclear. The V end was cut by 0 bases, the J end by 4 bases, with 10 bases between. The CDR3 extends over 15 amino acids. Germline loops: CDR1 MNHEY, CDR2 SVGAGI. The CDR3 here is CASSYSRGPNQPQHF. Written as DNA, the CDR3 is TGTGCCAGCAGTTACTCGAGAGGGCCAAATCAGCCCCAGCATTTT.

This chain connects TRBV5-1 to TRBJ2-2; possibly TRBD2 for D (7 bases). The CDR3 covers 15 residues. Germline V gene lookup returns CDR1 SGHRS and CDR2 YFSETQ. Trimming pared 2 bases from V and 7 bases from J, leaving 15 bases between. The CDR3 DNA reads TGCGCCAGCAGCTTTTCGACTAGGGGGGGCGGGGAGCTGTTTTTT. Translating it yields CASSFSTRGGGELFF.

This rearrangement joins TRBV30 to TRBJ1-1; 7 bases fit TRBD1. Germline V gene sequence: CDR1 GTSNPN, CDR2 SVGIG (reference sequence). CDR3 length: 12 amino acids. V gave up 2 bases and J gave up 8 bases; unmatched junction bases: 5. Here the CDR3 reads CAWSRDRPEAFF. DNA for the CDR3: TGTGCCTGGAGTCGGGACAGACCCGAAGCTTTCTTT.

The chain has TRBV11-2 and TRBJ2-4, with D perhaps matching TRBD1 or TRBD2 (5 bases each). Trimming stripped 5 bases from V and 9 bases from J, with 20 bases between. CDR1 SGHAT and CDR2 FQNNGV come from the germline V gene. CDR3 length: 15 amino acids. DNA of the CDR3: TGTGCCAGCAGCCTCCCCTTTAGGGGAGTCAGCATTCAGTACTTC. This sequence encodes CASSLPFRGVSIQYF.

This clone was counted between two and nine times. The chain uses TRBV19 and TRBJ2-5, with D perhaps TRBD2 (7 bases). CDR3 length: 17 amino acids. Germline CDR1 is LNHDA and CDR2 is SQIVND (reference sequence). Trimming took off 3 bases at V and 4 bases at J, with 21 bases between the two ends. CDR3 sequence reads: CASSIGGGGVRRETQYF. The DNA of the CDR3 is TGTGCCAGTAGTATTGGGGGAGGGGGAGTACGAAGAGAGACCCAGTACTTC.

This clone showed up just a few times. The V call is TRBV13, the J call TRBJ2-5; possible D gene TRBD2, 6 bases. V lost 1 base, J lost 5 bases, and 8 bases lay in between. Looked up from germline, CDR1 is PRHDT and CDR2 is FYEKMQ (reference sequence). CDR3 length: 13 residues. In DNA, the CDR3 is TGTGCCAGCAGCTTAGCGGGAGTTGAGACCCAGTACTTC. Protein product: CASSLAGVETQYF.

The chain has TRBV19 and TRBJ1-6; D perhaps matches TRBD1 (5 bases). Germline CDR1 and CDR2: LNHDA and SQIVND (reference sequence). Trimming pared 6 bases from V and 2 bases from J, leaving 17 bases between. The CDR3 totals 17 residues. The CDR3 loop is CASSNLRGAPYNSPLHF. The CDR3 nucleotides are TGTGCCAGTAGCAACTTGCGGGGCGCTCCCTATAATTCACCCCTCCACTTT.

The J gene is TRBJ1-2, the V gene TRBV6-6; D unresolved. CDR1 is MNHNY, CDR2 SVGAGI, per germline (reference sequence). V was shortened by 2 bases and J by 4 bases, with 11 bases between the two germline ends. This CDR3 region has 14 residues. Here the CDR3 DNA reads TGTGCCAGCAGTTACAACGGACGGACCTATGGCTACACCTTC. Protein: CASSYNGRTYGYTF.

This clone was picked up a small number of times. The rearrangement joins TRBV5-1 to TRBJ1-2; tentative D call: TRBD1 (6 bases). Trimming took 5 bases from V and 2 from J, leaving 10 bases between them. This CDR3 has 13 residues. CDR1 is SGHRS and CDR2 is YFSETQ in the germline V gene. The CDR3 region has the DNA TGCGCCAGCAGGCGGGACACCAACTATGGCTACACCTTC. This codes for CASRRDTNYGYTF. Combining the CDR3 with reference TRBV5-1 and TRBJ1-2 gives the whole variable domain KAGVTQTPRYLIKTRGQQVTLSCSPISGHRSVSWYQQTPGQGLQFLFEYFSETQRNKGNFPGRFSGRQFSNSRSEMNVSTLELGDSALYLCASRRDTNYGYTFGSGTRLTVV.

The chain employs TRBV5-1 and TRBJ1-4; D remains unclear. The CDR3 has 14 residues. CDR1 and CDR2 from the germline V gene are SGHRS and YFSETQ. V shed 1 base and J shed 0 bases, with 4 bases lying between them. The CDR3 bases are TGCGCCAGCAGCTTGCAGGCAACTAATGAAAAACTGTTTTTT. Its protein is CASSLQATNEKLFF.

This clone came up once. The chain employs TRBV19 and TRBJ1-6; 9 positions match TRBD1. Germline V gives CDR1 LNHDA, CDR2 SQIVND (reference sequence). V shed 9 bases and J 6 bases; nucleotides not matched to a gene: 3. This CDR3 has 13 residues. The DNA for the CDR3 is TGTGCCAGCTCGGGACAGGGTAATTCACCCCTCCACTTT. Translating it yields CASSGQGNSPLHF.

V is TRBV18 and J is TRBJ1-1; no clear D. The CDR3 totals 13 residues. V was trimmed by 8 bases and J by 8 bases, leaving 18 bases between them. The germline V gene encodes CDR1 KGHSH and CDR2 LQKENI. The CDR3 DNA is TGTGCCAGCGCGGACGGAGCCAAGACCGAAGCTTTCTTT. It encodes CASADGAKTEAFF.

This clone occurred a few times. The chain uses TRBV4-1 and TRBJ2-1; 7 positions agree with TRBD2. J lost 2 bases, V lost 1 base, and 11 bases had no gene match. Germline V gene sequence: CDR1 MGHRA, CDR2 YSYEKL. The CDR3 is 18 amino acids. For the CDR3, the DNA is TGCGCCAGCAGCCAAGGCTCCCAGGGCGGGAGACCCTACAATGAGCAGTTCTTC. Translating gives CASSQGSQGGRPYNEQFF.